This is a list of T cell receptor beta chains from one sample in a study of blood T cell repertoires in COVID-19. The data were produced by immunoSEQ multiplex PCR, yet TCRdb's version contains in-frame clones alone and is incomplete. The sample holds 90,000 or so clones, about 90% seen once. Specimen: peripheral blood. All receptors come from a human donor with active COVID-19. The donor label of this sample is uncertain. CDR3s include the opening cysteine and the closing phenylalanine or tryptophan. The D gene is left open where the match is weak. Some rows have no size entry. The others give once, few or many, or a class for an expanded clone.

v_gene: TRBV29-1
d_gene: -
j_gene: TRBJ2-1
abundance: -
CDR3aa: CSVGLVNNEQFF
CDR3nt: TGCAGCGTTGGACTAGTCAACAATGAGCAGTTCTTC

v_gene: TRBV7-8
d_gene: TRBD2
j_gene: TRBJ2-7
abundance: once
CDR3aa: CASSERTSGGPWVQYF
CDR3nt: TGTGCCAGCAGCGAGAGGACTAGCGGGGGCCCATGGGTGCAGTACTTC

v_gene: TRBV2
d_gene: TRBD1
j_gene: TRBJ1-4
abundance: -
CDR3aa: CASSDPRDRDEKLFF
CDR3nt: TGTGCCAGCAGTGACCCCCGGGACAGGGATGAAAAACTGTTTTTT

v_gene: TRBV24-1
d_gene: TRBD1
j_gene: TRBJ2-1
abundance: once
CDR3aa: CATSAETGSPYNEQFF
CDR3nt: TGTGCCACCAGTGCTGAGACAGGGTCCCCCTACAATGAGCAGTTCTTC

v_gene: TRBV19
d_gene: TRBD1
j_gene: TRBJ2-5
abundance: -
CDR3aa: CASSTGQGYYQETQYF
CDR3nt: TGTGCCAGTAGTACCGGACAGGGATATTACCAAGAGACCCAGTACTTC

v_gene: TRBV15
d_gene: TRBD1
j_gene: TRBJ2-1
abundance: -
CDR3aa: CATSRGTGLYNEQFF
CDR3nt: TGTGCCACCAGCAGGGGGACAGGGCTCTATAATGAGCAGTTCTTC

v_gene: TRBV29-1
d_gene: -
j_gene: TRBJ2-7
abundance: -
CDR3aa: CSVLGDEQYF
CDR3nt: TGCAGCGTTTTAGGGGACGAGCAGTACTTC

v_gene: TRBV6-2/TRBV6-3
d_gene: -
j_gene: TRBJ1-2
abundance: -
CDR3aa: CASSYAGSYYGYTF
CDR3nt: TGTGCCAGCAGTTACGCGGGCAGCTACTATGGCTACACCTTC

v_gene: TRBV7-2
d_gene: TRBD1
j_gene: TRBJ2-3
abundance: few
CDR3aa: CASSQADRGFTDTQYF
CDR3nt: TGTGCCAGCAGCCAGGCAGACAGGGGCTTCACAGATACGCAGTATTTT

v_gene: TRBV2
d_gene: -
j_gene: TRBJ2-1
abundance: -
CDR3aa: CASSESLPGSPYNEQFF
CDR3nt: TGTGCCAGCAGTGAATCTCTACCAGGGTCCCCCTACAATGAGCAGTTCTTC

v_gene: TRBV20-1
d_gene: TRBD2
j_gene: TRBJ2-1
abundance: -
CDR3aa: CSASGGDGGNEQFF
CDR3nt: TGCAGTGCTAGTGGGGGGGATGGGGGAAATGAGCAGTTCTTC

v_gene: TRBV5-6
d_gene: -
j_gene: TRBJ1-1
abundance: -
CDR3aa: CASSLDRADTEAFF
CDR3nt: TGTGCCAGCAGCTTGGACAGGGCGGACACTGAAGCTTTCTTT

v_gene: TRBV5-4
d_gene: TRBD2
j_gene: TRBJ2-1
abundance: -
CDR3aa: CASSRAPSGGGNEQFF
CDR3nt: TGTGCCAGCAGCCGGGCACCTAGCGGGGGGGGCAATGAGCAGTTCTTC

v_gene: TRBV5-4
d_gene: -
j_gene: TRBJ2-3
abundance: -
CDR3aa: CASSAPSGGPHTDTQYF
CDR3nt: TGTGCCAGCAGCGCCCCCTCCGGGGGGCCTCACACAGATACGCAGTATTTT

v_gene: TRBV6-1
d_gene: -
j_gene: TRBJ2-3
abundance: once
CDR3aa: CASSAVEPIPTDTQYF
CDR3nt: TGTGCCAGCAGTGCCGTGGAGCCGATCCCCACAGATACGCAGTATTTT

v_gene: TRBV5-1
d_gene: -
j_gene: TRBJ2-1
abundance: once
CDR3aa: CASTSRVGGNNEQFF
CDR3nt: TGCGCCAGCACCTCTAGGGTGGGGGGAAATAATGAGCAGTTCTTC

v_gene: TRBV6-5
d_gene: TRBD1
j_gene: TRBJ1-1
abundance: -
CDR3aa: CASSRTGVGTEAFF
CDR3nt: TGTGCCAGCAGCAGGACAGGGGTGGGCACTGAAGCTTTCTTT

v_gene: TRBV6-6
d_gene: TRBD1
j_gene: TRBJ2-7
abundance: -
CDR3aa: CASSYSYRGRVYEQYF
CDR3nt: TGTGCCAGCAGTTACTCCTACAGGGGGCGCGTTTACGAGCAGTACTTC

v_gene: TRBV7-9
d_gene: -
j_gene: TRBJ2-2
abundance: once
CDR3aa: CASSLAGAGGELFF
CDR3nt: TGTGCCAGCAGCTTGGCAGGGGCAGGCGGGGAGCTGTTTTTT